A single sample gave rise to the 20 T cell receptor beta chains below, sequenced in a study of spatial heterogeneity in lung cancer. Time point of the sample: blood at routine non-recurrence follow-up after resection. TCRdb recomputed calls from the 5' RACE reads with MiXCR, one row per CDR3 protein. Of 110,000 or so distinct CDR3 sequences in the sample, more than 10% were seen once. The sample here was PBMCs, taken at follow-up. Receptors were obtained from a female donor with early-stage non-small cell lung cancer.

In this sample, this clonotype turned up a few times. V usage is TRBV5-4 and J usage is TRBJ1-1; 10 bases line up with TRBD1. Germline values: CDR1 SGHNT, CDR2 YYREEE (reference sequence). Losses at the gene ends were 3 bases for V and 4 bases for J; bases not matched to a gene: 3. The CDR3 covers 14 residues. DNA of the CDR3: TGTGCCAGCAGCTCCGGGACAGGGGTCACTGAAGCTTTCTTT. Residues: CASSSGTGVTEAFF.

This clonotype has only a few counts. The V call is TRBV6-5, the J call TRBJ1-6; D remains unclear. The V end was cut by 0 bases, the J end by 7 bases, with 10 bases between. Germline CDR1 and CDR2: MNHEY and SVGAGI. The CDR3 contains 15 residues. CDR3 loop: CASSYSWVGNSPLHF. CDR3 DNA: TGTGCCAGCAGTTACTCTTGGGTAGGGAATTCACCCCTCCACTTT.

The chain uses TRBV20-1 and TRBJ2-1; TRBD2 aligns across 10 bases. Germline CDR1 is DFQATT and CDR2 is SNEGSKA (reference sequence). The CDR3 runs to 15 residues. The trim removed 4 bases at V and 3 bases at J, leaving 6 bases unmatched. CDR3 in DNA: TGCAGTGCTAAAACCGGGACTAGCGTCTACAATGAGCAGTTCTTC. Translation gives CSAKTGTSVYNEQFF.

CDR3 sequence: CASSLPGLIYNEQFF. Written as DNA, the CDR3 is TGCGCCAGCAGCCTTCCGGGACTAATCTACAATGAGCAGTTCTTC. The chain joins TRBV5-1 to TRBJ2-1, with TRBD2 matching 7 bases. The CDR3 covers 15 residues. Per germline, CDR1 SGHRS and CDR2 YFSETQ. V shed 4 bases, J shed 3 bases, and the junction held 7 bases outside the gene matches.

This clonotype was picked up a small number of times. The chain links TRBV25-1 to TRBJ1-2; weak D call: TRBD1 (6 bases). CDR3 length: 17 amino acids. V lost 0 bases and J 1 base, leaving 15 bases between the germline ends. CDR1 and CDR2 from the germline V gene are MGHDK and SYGVNS. CDR3 nucleotides: TGTGCCAGCAGTGAATACGGCCAAGGGGGGTTTAACTATGGCTACACCTTC. This encodes CASSEYGQGGFNYGYTF.

The J gene is TRBJ2-7, the V gene TRBV7-6; 7 bases line up with TRBD1. Germline V gene sequence: CDR1 SGHVS, CDR2 FNYEAQ. The CDR3 is 14 residues long. The V segment lost 2 bases and the J segment 3 bases; nucleotides outside the gene matches: 4. In DNA, the CDR3 is TGTGCCAGCAGCTTACGACAGGGAGACTACGAGCAGTACTTC. Encoded protein: CASSLRQGDYEQYF.

The rearrangement links TRBV2 to TRBJ1-2, with 8 bases lining up with TRBD1. The germline CDR1 and CDR2 sequences are SNHLY and FYNNEI. The CDR3 totals 16 residues. With 6 bases clipped from V and 2 bases from J, the junction kept 11 bases outside the gene matches. CDR3 region: CASSITWDRKNYGYTF. In DNA, the CDR3 is TGTGCCAGCAGCATTACCTGGGACAGGAAAAACTATGGCTACACCTTC. Variable domain in full (rest from reference TRBV2 and TRBJ1-2): EPEVTQTPSHQVTQMGQEVILRCVPISNHLYFYWYRQILGQKVEFLVSFYNNEISEKSEIFDDQFSVERPDGSNFTLKIRSTKLEDSAMYFCASSITWDRKNYGYTFGSGTRLTVV.

The CDR3 protein is CSAQGASGRRSETQYF. DNA for the CDR3: TGCAGTGCCCAGGGGGCTAGCGGGAGACGCTCTGAGACCCAGTACTTC. This rearrangement joins TRBV20-1 to TRBJ2-5; 10 bases agree with TRBD2. V lost 6 bases, J lost 5 bases, and 15 bases stayed unmatched. The CDR3 is 16 residues long. Germline V gene data show CDR1 as DFQATT and CDR2 as SNEGSKA (reference sequence).

This CDR3 is CASSVGGTNTEAFF. The DNA of the CDR3 is TGTGCCAGCAGTGTAGGCGGCACGAACACTGAAGCTTTCTTT. The V call is TRBV28, the J call TRBJ1-1; D call uncertain. Trimming took 5 bases from V and 1 from J, leaving 11 bases between them. The CDR3 totals 14 residues. Looked up from germline, CDR1 is MDHEN and CDR2 is SYDVKM.

This clonotype was counted a few times. The rearrangement joins TRBV28 to TRBJ2-3, with no clear D. The CDR3 contains 17 residues. Germline CDR1 MDHEN, CDR2 SYDVKM. Trimming took off 4 bases at V and 0 bases at J, with 17 bases between the two ends. The CDR3 DNA is TGTGCCAGCAGTTCGCCCGTCACAGAAACTAGCACAGATACGCAGTATTTT. It translates to CASSSPVTETSTDTQYF.

This clonotype was detected only a few times. The J gene is TRBJ1-4, the V gene TRBV12-3 or TRBV12-4; D unclear. V lost 5 bases to trimming and J lost 7 bases, with 17 bases between them. The CDR3 runs 15 residues. DNA for the CDR3: TGTGCCAGCAGTGCTGGGGTGGCATTGGCTGAAAAACTGTTTTTT. Translated: CASSAGVALAEKLFF.

There are a few counts of this clonotype. The chain uses TRBV11-2 and TRBJ2-5; no clear D gene. Germline-derived CDR1 and CDR2 are SGHAT and FQNNGV. The CDR3 has 18 residues. Trimming removed 3 bases at V and 7 bases at J, with 27 bases between. The CDR3: CASSFEHPSGTPKGTQYF. CDR3 bases: TGTGCCAGCAGCTTTGAGCACCCTTCCGGTACTCCGAAGGGGACCCAGTACTTC.

This clonotype was observed many times. The V gene is TRBV29-1, the J gene TRBJ2-7, with TRBD1 matching 7 bases. Unmatched junction bases numbered 6, after V lost 6 bases and J lost 1 base. Germline V CDR1 and CDR2: SQVTM, ANQGSEA. The CDR3 covers 13 residues. CDR3 coding DNA: TGCAGCGTCGGGACAGCGCCTTCCTACGAGCAGTACTTC. This translates into CSVGTAPSYEQYF.

This clonotype turned up a few times. This sequence joins TRBV29-1 and TRBJ2-2; 10 bases are shared with TRBD2. The CDR3 loop spans 15 amino acids. With 6 bases clipped from V and 7 bases from J, the junction kept 11 bases outside the gene matches. The germline gives CDR1 SQVTM, CDR2 ANQGSEA. The CDR3 reads CSVLLAGGRVGELFF. As DNA, the CDR3 is TGCAGCGTCCTCTTAGCGGGAGGTCGTGTCGGGGAGCTGTTTTTT.

CDR3 amino acids: CASSLYREQFF. The CDR3 DNA is TGTGCCAGCAGTTTGTATCGTGAGCAGTTCTTC. V gene TRBV28 combines with J gene TRBJ2-1; D is uncertain. The V and J ends lost 3 bases and 9 bases respectively, with 6 bases between them. CDR1 is MDHEN and CDR2 is SYDVKM in the germline V gene. This CDR3 spans 11 amino acids.

This clonotype was found many times. The V and J genes are TRBV4-3 and TRBJ2-4; 15 nucleotides agree with TRBD2. The CDR3 is made up of 22 amino acids. The J segment lost 3 bases and the V segment lost 0 bases, leaving 15 bases of the junction unmatched. Germline lookup yields CDR1 LGHNA and CDR2 YSLEER. The CDR3 sequence is CASSQDWDTGTSGRSGKNIQYF. CDR3 bases: TGCGCCAGCAGCCAAGACTGGGACACGGGGACTAGCGGGAGGTCGGGCAAAAACATTCAGTACTTC.

The table lists this clonotype with a few counts. This chain connects TRBV6-1 to TRBJ1-6; D not resolved. In germline, CDR1 is MNHNS, CDR2 SASEGT. The CDR3 loop spans 13 amino acids. V shed 3 bases and J shed 7 bases, with 7 bases lying between them. The CDR3 DNA reads as TGTGCCAGCAGTGATGGTAGAAATTCACCCCTCCACTTT. As protein: CASSDGRNSPLHF.

The chain uses TRBV6-5 and TRBJ1-3, with a tentative D call TRBD1 (5 bases). Trimming removed 4 bases at V and 0 bases at J, with 10 bases between. Germline V CDR1 and CDR2: MNHEY, SVGAGI. The CDR3 has 15 residues. DNA for the CDR3: TGTGCCAGCAGTTTCTCTCAGGGCTCTGGAAACACCATATATTTT. Translating it yields CASSFSQGSGNTIYF.

The chain employs TRBV5-1 and TRBJ2-5; possibly TRBD2 for D (8 bases). Germline V CDR1 and CDR2: SGHRS, YFSETQ. The CDR3 runs to 16 residues. V was pared by 4 bases and J by 2 bases, with 18 bases between. The CDR3 region has the DNA TGCGCCAGCAGCCTCGGTAGCGGGACAGCGCAAGAGACCCAGTACTTC. Protein: CASSLGSGTAQETQYF.

The chain uses TRBV20-1 and TRBJ2-5; 10 positions agree with TRBD2. This CDR3 has 14 residues. Germline trimming cut 6 bases from V and 1 base from J; bases unmatched to any gene: 5. The germline V gene has CDR1 DFQATT and CDR2 SNEGSKA (reference sequence). The CDR3 here is CSAEGTSAQETQYF. DNA for the CDR3: TGCAGTGCCGAAGGGACTAGCGCCCAAGAGACCCAGTACTTC.